These 13 T cell receptor beta chains were sequenced from one sample in a study of blood T cell repertoires in COVID-19. Assay used: immunoSEQ multiplex PCR; TCRdb lists only in-frame clones, some missing. The sample includes some 45,000 clones, around 79% of them seen just once. Sequenced material: peripheral blood. The receptors derive from a human donor in a cohort sampled during active COVID-19.

The chain employs TRBV9 and TRBJ1-4; D not resolved. This CDR3 is built from 15 residues. The germline gives CDR1 SGDLS, CDR2 YYNGEE. V lost 2 bases to trimming and J lost 5 bases, with 13 bases between them. The chain's CDR3 is CASSVNGYLNEKLFF. As DNA, the CDR3 is TGTGCCAGCAGCGTCAACGGGTACTTAAATGAAAAACTGTTTTTT.

This clone was observed a handful of times. The gene calls are TRBV6-5 and TRBJ2-2; perhaps TRBD2 as D (6 bases). CDR1 is MNHEY, CDR2 SVGAGI, per germline. The V end was cut by 6 bases, the J end by 1 base, with 9 bases between. CDR3 length: 14 amino acids. The CDR3 DNA reads as TGTGCCAGCAGGAGGGGACTGAACACCGGGGAGCTGTTTTTT. This sequence encodes CASRRGLNTGELFF.

This rearrangement joins TRBV14 to TRBJ1-1, with D uncertain. The CDR3 runs to 14 residues. The germline V gene has CDR1 SGHDN and CDR2 FVKESK. The V and J ends lost 2 bases and 0 bases respectively, with 7 bases between them. The CDR3 loop is CASSQTALNTEAFF. The CDR3, as DNA: TGTGCCAGCAGCCAAACAGCCTTGAACACTGAAGCTTTCTTT.

The CDR3, as DNA: TGTGCCAGCAGCTTTACAGGGGTCAGCACAGATACGCAGTATTTT. Protein: CASSFTGVSTDTQYF. The J gene is TRBJ2-3, the V gene TRBV6-5, with 7 positions matching TRBD1. After removal of 6 bases from V and 0 bases from J, the junction contained 6 bases not matched to a gene. This CDR3 spans 15 amino acids. Germline CDR1 MNHEY, CDR2 SVGAGI.

The chain recombines TRBV7-2 with TRBJ2-5; D might be TRBD2 (5 bases). Looked up from germline, CDR1 is SGHTA and CDR2 is FQGNSA. The CDR3 extends over 15 amino acids. Trimming stripped 0 bases from V and 5 bases from J, with 13 bases between. The DNA for the CDR3 is TGTGCCAGCAGCTTAGCGGGAGTCGCACTGGAGACCCAGTACTTC. Its protein product is CASSLAGVALETQYF.

This clone was detected only once. The chain's CDR3 is CAISGTSGSSEQYF. CDR3 coding DNA: TGTGCCATCAGTGGGACTAGCGGGAGTAGCGAGCAGTACTTC. The rearrangement uses TRBV10-3 and TRBJ2-7; 13 nucleotides align to TRBD2. V shed 4 bases and J 6 bases; nucleotides not matched to a gene: 3. CDR1 and CDR2 (germline): ENHRY, SYGVKD. The CDR3 runs to 14 residues.

The CDR3 here is CASSLDGTSGIYEQYF. The CDR3 DNA is TGTGCCAGCAGCTTAGACGGGACTAGCGGGATTTACGAGCAGTACTTC. This sequence joins TRBV7-2 and TRBJ2-7; 13 bases match TRBD2. Germline CDR1 is SGHTA and CDR2 is FQGNSA. The CDR3 sequence is 16 residues long. J lost 4 bases, V lost 1 base, and 4 bases had no gene match. Full variable domain (missing parts from reference TRBV7-2 and TRBJ2-7): GAGVSQSPSNKVTEKGKDVELRCDPISGHTALYWYRQSLGQGLEFLIYFQGNSAPDKSGLPSDRFSAERTGGSVSTLTIQRTQQEDSAVYLCASSLDGTSGIYEQYFGPGTRLTVT.

CDR3 residues: CASSDTGQGSYEQYF. In nucleotides, the CDR3 is TGTGCCAGCAGTGACACGGGACAGGGTTCCTACGAGCAGTACTTC. The J gene is TRBJ2-7, the V gene TRBV6-2 or TRBV6-3; 9 bases are shared with TRBD1. This CDR3 comprises 15 residues. Losses at the gene ends were 5 bases for V and 1 base for J; bases not matched to a gene: 6. Germline V gene lookup returns CDR1 MNHEY and CDR2 SVGEGT.

This chain links TRBV6-6 with TRBJ1-2; D is undetermined. This CDR3 comprises 11 residues. Trimming left V 6 bases short and J 7 bases short, with 9 bases between. Germline CDR1 reads MNHNY; CDR2 reads SVGAGI (reference sequence). The CDR3 coding sequence is TGTGCCAGCAGCCTCGAGGGTGGCTACACCTTC. This codes for CASSLEGGYTF.

The rearrangement uses TRBV4-1 and TRBJ2-7; TRBD2 aligns across 13 bases. The V gene's germline CDR1 is MGHRA and CDR2 YSYEKL. The junction had 7 bases not matched to a gene; V was cut back by 0 bases and J by 2 bases. The CDR3 totals 18 residues. CDR3 residues: CASSQDFTSGGGPYEQYF. CDR3 DNA sequence: TGCGCCAGCAGCCAAGATTTCACTAGCGGGGGGGGTCCCTACGAGCAGTACTTC.

This sequence joins TRBV5-5 and TRBJ1-1; possible D gene TRBD1, 5 bases. The CDR3 runs to 16 residues. V lost 0 bases and J lost 0, with 12 bases in between. The germline V gene encodes CDR1 SGHKS and CDR2 YYEKEE (reference sequence). This CDR3 is CASSLVAGGMNTEAFF. Here the CDR3 DNA reads TGTGCCAGCAGCTTGGTCGCGGGGGGAATGAACACTGAAGCTTTCTTT.

This clone came up a few times. The V and J genes are TRBV28 and TRBJ2-5, with 11 bases matching TRBD1. The CDR3 has 16 amino acids. Germline V gene lookup returns CDR1 MDHEN and CDR2 SYDVKM. The V gene end was trimmed by 1 base and the J gene end by 4 bases; junction bases not matched to a gene: 5. CDR3 DNA: TGTGCCAGCAGTTTATTGGGGGGGACAGGGGGAGAGACCCAGTACTTC. Amino acids: CASSLLGGTGGETQYF.

The chain has TRBV11-2 and TRBJ2-5, with TRBD2 matching over 7 bases. The ends lost 1 base at V and 5 bases at J; junction bases unmatched: 4. The CDR3 contains 14 residues. Per the germline V gene, CDR1 is SGHAT and CDR2 is FQNNGV. CDR3: CASSLGTSTETQYF. The CDR3 DNA sequence: TGTGCCAGCAGCTTAGGGACTAGTACGGAGACCCAGTACTTC.